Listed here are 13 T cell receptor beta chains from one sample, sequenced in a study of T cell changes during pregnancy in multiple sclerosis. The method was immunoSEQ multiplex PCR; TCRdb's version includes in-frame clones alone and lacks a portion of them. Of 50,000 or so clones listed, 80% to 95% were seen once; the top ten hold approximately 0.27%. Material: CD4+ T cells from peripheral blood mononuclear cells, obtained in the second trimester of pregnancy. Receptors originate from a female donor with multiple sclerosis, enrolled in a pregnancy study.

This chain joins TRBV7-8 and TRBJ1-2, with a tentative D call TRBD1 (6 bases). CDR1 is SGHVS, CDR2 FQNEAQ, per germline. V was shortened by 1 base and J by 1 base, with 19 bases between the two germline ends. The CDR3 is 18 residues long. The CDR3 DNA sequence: TGTGCCAGCAGCTTAGTTGCAGGGGCCGCCGATCATAACTATGGCTACACCTTC. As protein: CASSLVAGAADHNYGYTF. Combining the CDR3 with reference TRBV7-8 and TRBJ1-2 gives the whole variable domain GAGVSQSPRYKVAKRGQDVALRCDPISGHVSLFWYQQALGQGPEFLTYFQNEAQLDKSGLPSDRFFAERPEGSVSTLKIQRTQQEDSAVYLCASSLVAGAADHNYGYTFGSGTRLTVV.

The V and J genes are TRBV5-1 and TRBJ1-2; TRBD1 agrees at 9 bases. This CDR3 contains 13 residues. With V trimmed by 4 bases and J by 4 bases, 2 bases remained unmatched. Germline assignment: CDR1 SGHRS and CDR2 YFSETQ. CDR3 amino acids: CASSGTGRYGYTF. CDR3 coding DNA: TGCGCCAGCAGCGGGACAGGGCGCTATGGCTACACCTTC. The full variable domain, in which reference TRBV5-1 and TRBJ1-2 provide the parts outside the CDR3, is KAGVTQTPRYLIKTRGQQVTLSCSPISGHRSVSWYQQTPGQGLQFLFEYFSETQRNKGNFPGRFSGRQFSNSRSEMNVSTLELGDSALYLCASSGTGRYGYTFGSGTRLTVV.

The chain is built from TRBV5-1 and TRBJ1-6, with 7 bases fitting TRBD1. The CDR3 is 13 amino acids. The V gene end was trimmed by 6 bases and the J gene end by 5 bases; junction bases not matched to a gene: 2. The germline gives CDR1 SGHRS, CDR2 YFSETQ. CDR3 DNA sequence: TGCGCCAGCAAGACAGGGAATAATTCACCCCTCCACTTT. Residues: CASKTGNNSPLHF.

The CDR3 sequence is CATSREGGQGWESETQYF. CDR3 nucleotide sequence: TGTGCCACCAGCAGAGAAGGCGGACAGGGTTGGGAGAGTGAGACCCAGTACTTC. This chain uses TRBV15 with TRBJ2-5; 8 nucleotides align to TRBD1. The CDR3 loop spans 18 amino acids. The germline V gene has CDR1 LNHNV and CDR2 YYDKDF (reference sequence). The junction had 14 bases not matched to a gene; V was cut back by 0 bases and J by 5 bases.

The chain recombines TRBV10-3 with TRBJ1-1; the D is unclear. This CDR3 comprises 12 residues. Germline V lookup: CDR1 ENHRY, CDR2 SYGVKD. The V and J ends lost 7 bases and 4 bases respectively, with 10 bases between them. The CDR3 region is CAITRDFTEAFF. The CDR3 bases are TGTGCCATCACACGAGATTTCACTGAAGCTTTCTTT.

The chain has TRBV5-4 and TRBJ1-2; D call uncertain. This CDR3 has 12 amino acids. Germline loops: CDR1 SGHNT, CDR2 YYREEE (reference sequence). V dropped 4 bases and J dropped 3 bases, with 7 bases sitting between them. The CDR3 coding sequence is TGTGCCAGCAGCCAGGAGGACTATGGCTACACCTTC. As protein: CASSQEDYGYTF.

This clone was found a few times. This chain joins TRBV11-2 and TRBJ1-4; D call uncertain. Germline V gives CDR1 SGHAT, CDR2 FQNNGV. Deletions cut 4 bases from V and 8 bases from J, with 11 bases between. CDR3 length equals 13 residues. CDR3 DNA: TGTGCCAGCAGCTCAACCCTGAGAGAAAAACTGTTTTTT. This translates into CASSSTLREKLFF.

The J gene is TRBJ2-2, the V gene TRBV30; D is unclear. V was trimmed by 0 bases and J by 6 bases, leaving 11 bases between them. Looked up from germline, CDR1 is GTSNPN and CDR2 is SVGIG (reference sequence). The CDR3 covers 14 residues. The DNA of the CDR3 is TGTGCCTGGAGTGTACGCCTAAACCCCGGGGAGCTGTTTTTT. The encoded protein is CAWSVRLNPGELFF.

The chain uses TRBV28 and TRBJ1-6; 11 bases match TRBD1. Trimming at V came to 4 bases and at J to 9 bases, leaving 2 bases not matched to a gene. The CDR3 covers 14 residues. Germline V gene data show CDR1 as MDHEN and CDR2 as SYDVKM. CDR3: CASSWDRGSSPLHF. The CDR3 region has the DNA TGTGCCAGCAGTTGGGACAGGGGGTCTTCACCCCTCCACTTT.

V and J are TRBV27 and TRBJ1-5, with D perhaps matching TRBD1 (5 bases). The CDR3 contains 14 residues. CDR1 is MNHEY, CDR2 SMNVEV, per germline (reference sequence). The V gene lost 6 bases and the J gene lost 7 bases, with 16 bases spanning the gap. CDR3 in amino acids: CASRYQGFGQPQHF. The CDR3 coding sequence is TGTGCCAGCAGATATCAGGGATTCGGGCAGCCCCAGCATTTT.

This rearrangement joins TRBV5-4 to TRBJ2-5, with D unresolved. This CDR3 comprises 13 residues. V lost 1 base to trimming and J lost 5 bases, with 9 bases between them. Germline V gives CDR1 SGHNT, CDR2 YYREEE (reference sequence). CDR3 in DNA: TGTGCCAGCAGCTTGACACCGCAGGAGACCCAGTACTTC. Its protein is CASSLTPQETQYF.

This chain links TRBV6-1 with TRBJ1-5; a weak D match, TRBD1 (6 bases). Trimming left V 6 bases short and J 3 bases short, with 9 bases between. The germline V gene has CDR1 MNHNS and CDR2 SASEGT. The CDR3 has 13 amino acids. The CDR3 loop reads CASRQGVNQPQHF. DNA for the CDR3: TGTGCCAGCAGACAGGGAGTCAATCAGCCCCAGCATTTT.

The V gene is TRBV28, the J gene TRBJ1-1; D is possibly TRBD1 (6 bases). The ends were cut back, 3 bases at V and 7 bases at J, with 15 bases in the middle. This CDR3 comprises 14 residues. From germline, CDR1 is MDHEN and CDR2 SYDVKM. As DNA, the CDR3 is TGTGCCAGCAGTTTCAACAGGGCAATCGGTGAAGCTTTCTTT. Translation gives CASSFNRAIGEAFF.